Each of the 22 T cell receptor beta chains below was sequenced from the same sample in a study of T cells in women clearing cervical HPV infection. Sequencing was performed with immunoSEQ multiplex PCR; in TCRdb, only in-frame clones are kept and a portion is missing. The specimen's table records roughly 20,000 clones. The sample taken for sequencing was blood buffy coat. These TCRs come from a woman between 18 and 70 years old with a cervical HPV16 infection that either progressed to CIN3+ or cleared (not recorded which).

The CDR3 is CASSRPGTERTEAFF. The CDR3 bases that were read are TGTGCCAGCAGCCGTCCCGGGACAGAGCGGACTGAA. This chain uses TRBV7-9 with TRBJ1-1; 7 bases map to TRBD1. The read is 3 residues too short to cover the CDR3 end, so that end is filled in from the germline J gene. The junction had 11 bases not matched to a gene; V was cut back by 5 bases and J by 5 bases. The CDR3 covers 15 residues. Germline V gene lookup returns CDR1 SEHNR and CDR2 FQNEAQ (reference sequence).

Of note for this clone: The read is 3 residues too short to cover the CDR3 end, so that end is filled in from the germline J gene. V gene TRBV19 combines with J gene TRBJ2-2, with 9 bases that match TRBD1. The V gene's germline CDR1 is LNHDA and CDR2 SQIVND (reference sequence). This CDR3 is built from 16 residues. The V gene end was trimmed by 4 bases and the J gene end by 3 bases; junction bases not matched to a gene: 6. Partial CDR3 DNA: TGTGCCAGTAGTAGTCCAAGGGACAGGGACACCGGGGAG. Its protein is CASSSPRDRDTGE. The whole CDR3 reads CASSSPRDRDTGELFF.

Concerning this clone: From the germline J gene comes the end of the CDR3, since the read stops 3 residues before it. Other DNA sequences in the same sample also yield this CDR3. V gene TRBV5-1 combines with J gene TRBJ1-3; a weak D match, TRBD1 (5 bases). The V end was cut by 4 bases, the J end by 1 base, with 18 bases between. Looked up from germline, CDR1 is SGHRS and CDR2 is YFSETQ. The length of the CDR3 is 17 residues. The CDR3 bases that were read are TGCGCCAGCAGCCCTATCCACCCAGGGCCATCTGGAAACACC. It yields the protein CASSPIHPGPSGNT. The complete CDR3 reads CASSPIHPGPSGNTIYF.

Notes on this clone: From the germline J gene comes the end of the CDR3, since the read stops 3 residues before it. The chain joins TRBV19 to TRBJ2-7; 7 positions match TRBD1. The trim removed 5 bases at V and 4 bases at J, leaving 5 bases unmatched. From germline, CDR1 is LNHDA and CDR2 SQIVND (reference sequence). The CDR3 length is 13 residues. The CDR3 reads CASSPGQLYEQYF. The DNA read from the CDR3 is TGTGCCAGTAGTCCGGGACAGCTATACGAG.

A note on this clone: The sequence runs out 3 residues before the end of the CDR3; the remainder is reconstructed from the germline J gene. This sequence joins TRBV20-1 and TRBJ2-7, with D perhaps matching TRBD1 (6 bases). The CDR3 extends over 14 amino acids. Germline V CDR1 and CDR2: DFQATT, SNEGSKA (reference sequence). Trimming removed 2 bases from V and 5 bases from J, with 16 bases in between. The CDR3 protein is CSARQITGFDEQYF. CDR3 bases read: TGCAGTGCTAGACAAATTACAGGGTTTGACGAG.

A remark on this clone: Read coverage stops 3 residues before the CDR3 terminus; the germline J gene supplies the remainder. The gene calls are TRBV30 and TRBJ1-2, with no clear D. The CDR3 is 15 amino acids. CDR1 is GTSNPN and CDR2 is SVGIG in the germline V gene (reference sequence). CDR3 sequence reads: CAWSRWESSTDTYTF. Incomplete CDR3 DNA: TGTGCCTGGAGCCGGTGGGAATCTAGCACAGATACC.

A word on this clone: Read coverage stops 3 residues before the CDR3 terminus; the germline J gene supplies the remainder. V is TRBV2 and J is TRBJ1-1; 11 positions agree with TRBD1. Trimming took 6 bases from V and 0 from J; bases not matched to a gene: 3. Germline CDR1 is SNHLY and CDR2 is FYNNEI. This CDR3 spans 15 amino acids. CDR3 DNA, as far as it was read: TGTGCCAGCAGACGGACAGGGGGCCTGAACACTGAA. Its protein product is CASRRTGGLNTE. The full CDR3 sequence reads CASRRTGGLNTEAFF. The entire variable domain, with the rest obtained from reference TRBV2 and TRBJ1-1, is as follows: EPEVTQTPSHQVTQMGQEVILRCVPISNHLYFYWYRQILGQKVEFLVSFYNNEISEKSEIFDDQFSVERPDGSNFTLKIRSTKLEDSAMYFCASRRTGGLNTEAFFGQGTRLTVV.

Worth noting for this clone: Coverage ceases 3 residues before the CDR3 finishes, and the germline J gene fills in the end. This chain uses TRBV20-1 with TRBJ2-1; D unresolved. The ends were cut back, 1 base at V and 0 bases at J, with 10 bases in the middle. This CDR3 is built from 15 residues. Germline V gives CDR1 DFQATT, CDR2 SNEGSKA (reference sequence). CDR3 sequence: CSARASSSSYNEQFF. The DNA read from the CDR3 is TGCAGTGCTAGAGCTTCTTCCAGCTCCTACAATGAG.

About this clone itself: From the germline J gene comes the end of the CDR3, since the read stops 3 residues before it. This sequence joins TRBV18 and TRBJ2-4; D may be TRBD1 (5 bases). This CDR3 is 15 amino acids long. Germline-derived CDR1 and CDR2 are KGHSH and LQKENI. CDR3 DNA (partial): TGTGCCAGCTCTGGCGCAGGACAAAATAACTATGGT. Amino acid sequence: CASSGAGQNNYG. In full, the CDR3 reads CASSGAGQNNYGQYF.

With respect to this clone: The sequenced fragment ends 3 residues before the CDR3 boundary, so the rest is inferred from the germline J gene. V and J are TRBV6-2 or TRBV6-3 and TRBJ1-1; perhaps TRBD1 as D (6 bases). The CDR3 length is 12 residues. Per the germline V gene, CDR1 is MNHEY and CDR2 is SVGEGT. Trimming took off 2 bases at V and 6 bases at J, with 7 bases between the two ends. Incomplete CDR3 DNA: TGTGCCAGCAGTTACGCAGGGGCTGAA. It encodes CASSYAGAE. The entire CDR3 is CASSYAGAEAFF.

Turning to this clone: Sequencing ends 3 residues short of the CDR3 end; the germline J gene provides the rest. This chain uses TRBV20-1 with TRBJ2-7, with TRBD2 as a possible D gene (6 bases). CDR3 length: 14 residues. Per the germline V gene, CDR1 is DFQATT and CDR2 is SNEGSKA (reference sequence). V lost 2 bases to trimming and J lost 4 bases, with 15 bases between them. This CDR3 reads CSARSGAGLYEQYF. The CDR3 DNA, read in part, is TGCAGTGCTAGATCAGGCGCGGGGCTATACGAG.

Incomplete CDR3 DNA: TGTGCCAGCAGCTTAGGGACAGGGACCTACGAG. This encodes CASSLGTGTYE. The CDR3 reads in full as CASSLGTGTYEQYF. The gene calls are TRBV7-2 and TRBJ2-7, with 8 bases matching TRBD1. The sequenced fragment ends 3 residues before the CDR3 boundary, so the rest is inferred from the germline J gene. This CDR3 has 14 amino acids. Germline-derived CDR1 and CDR2 are SGHTA and FQGNSA. V lost 1 base and J lost 2; bases outside the gene matches: 1.

About this clone itself: The read comes to an end 3 residues before the CDR3 does, leaving the germline J gene to fill in the end. The chain couples TRBV7-9 to TRBJ2-4; 10 bases map to TRBD1. This CDR3 region has 14 residues. Looked up from germline, CDR1 is SEHNR and CDR2 is FQNEAQ (reference sequence). This CDR3 is CASSLGQGTYGQYF. The covered CDR3 bases are TGTGCCAGCAGCCTGGGACAGGGGACCTATGGT.

On this clone itself: The read falls 3 residues short of the CDR3 end, and the missing part is taken from the germline J gene. The chain has TRBV7-2 and TRBJ2-3, with 8 bases that match TRBD1. V shed 5 bases and J 0 bases; nucleotides not matched to a gene: 4. Germline CDR1 reads SGHTA; CDR2 reads FQGNSA. CDR3 length: 15 residues. The part of the CDR3 DNA that was read is TGTGCCAGCAGCCTATGGACAGGGAGCACAGATACG. The encoded protein is CASSLWTGSTDT. Given in full, the CDR3 is CASSLWTGSTDTQYF. The variable domain in full, with the rest retrieved from reference TRBV7-2 and TRBJ2-3, is GAGVSQSPSNKVTEKGKDVELRCDPISGHTALYWYRQSLGQGLEFLIYFQGNSAPDKSGLPSDRFSAERTGGSVSTLTIQRTQQEDSAVYLCASSLWTGSTDTQYFGPGTRLTVL.

About this clone: The observed sequence ends 3 residues before the CDR3 terminus, with the missing tail filled in from the germline J gene. This chain connects TRBV5-1 to TRBJ2-2, with 11 bases fitting TRBD1. CDR1 and CDR2 from the germline V gene are SGHRS and YFSETQ. The V gene end was trimmed by 4 bases and the J gene end by 6 bases; junction bases not matched to a gene: 8. This CDR3 is 16 amino acids long. The CDR3 sequence is CASSPRTGGASGELFF. The sequenced part of the CDR3 DNA is TGCGCCAGCAGCCCCCGGACAGGGGGCGCATCCGGGGAG.

Note on this clone: The read terminates 3 residues before the CDR3 end, so the remaining end is supplied by the germline J gene. The chain uses TRBV20-1 and TRBJ1-1, with D uncertain. This CDR3 has 12 amino acids. V was cut by 0 bases and J by 6 bases, with 8 bases left in between. The germline V gene encodes CDR1 DFQATT and CDR2 SNEGSKA (reference sequence). CDR3 bases read: TGCAGTGCTAGAGATATTTATTCTGAA. This translates into CSARDIYSE. In full, the CDR3 reads CSARDIYSEAFF.

A remark on this clone: Coverage ceases 3 residues before the CDR3 finishes, and the germline J gene fills in the end. The chain employs TRBV5-1 and TRBJ2-1, with 10 bases identical to TRBD2. The CDR3 runs 15 residues. Germline trimming cut 0 bases from V and 3 bases from J; bases unmatched to any gene: 0. In germline, CDR1 is SGHRS, CDR2 YFSETQ. CDR3 DNA (partial): TGCGCCAGCAGCTTGGGGACTAGCGGCTACAATGAG. Encoded protein: CASSLGTSGYNE. The entire CDR3 protein is CASSLGTSGYNEQFF.

This CDR3 reads CSARAGIGGELFF. Incomplete CDR3 DNA: TGCAGTGCTAGAGCAGGGATTGGCGGGGAG. The chain recombines TRBV20-1 with TRBJ2-2, with TRBD1 as a possible D gene (5 bases). The CDR3 end lies 3 residues beyond the end of the read and is filled in from the germline J gene. Germline V CDR1 and CDR2: DFQATT, SNEGSKA (reference sequence). The V end was cut by 1 base, the J end by 7 bases, with 10 bases between. This CDR3 region has 13 residues.

As regards this clone: The read comes to an end 3 residues before the CDR3 does, leaving the germline J gene to fill in the end. The V gene is TRBV5-1, the J gene TRBJ2-5; perhaps TRBD2 as D (6 bases). The CDR3 length is 16 residues. V gave up 0 bases and J gave up 2 bases, with 14 bases separating them. Germline V CDR1 and CDR2: SGHRS, YFSETQ. The chain's CDR3 is CASSLGGAPPQETQYF. CDR3 bases read: TGCGCCAGCAGCTTGGGCGGGGCGCCACCTCAAGAGACC. Filled out from reference TRBV5-1 and TRBJ2-5, the complete variable domain reads KAGVTQTPRYLIKTRGQQVTLSCSPISGHRSVSWYQQTPGQGLQFLFEYFSETQRNKGNFPGRFSGRQFSNSRSEMNVSTLELGDSALYLCASSLGGAPPQETQYFGPGTRLLVL.

About this clone: Read coverage stops 3 residues before the CDR3 terminus; the germline J gene supplies the remainder. The chain couples TRBV2 to TRBJ2-1, with a weak D call TRBD1 (5 bases). CDR1 is SNHLY, CDR2 FYNNEI, per germline. V was trimmed by 6 bases and J by 7 bases, leaving 10 bases between them. This CDR3 is built from 12 residues. The sequenced CDR3 bases are TGTGCCAGCAGCACAAGGGGAAATGAG. Its protein product is CASSTRGNE. The full CDR3 protein reads CASSTRGNEQFF. Based on the CDR3 plus reference TRBV2 and TRBJ2-1, the full variable domain is EPEVTQTPSHQVTQMGQEVILRCVPISNHLYFYWYRQILGQKVEFLVSFYNNEISEKSEIFDDQFSVERPDGSNFTLKIRSTKLEDSAMYFCASSTRGNEQFFGPGTRLTVL.

Concerning this clone: The observed sequence ends 3 residues before the CDR3 terminus, with the missing tail filled in from the germline J gene. J is TRBJ1-2 and V is TRBV9, with D hard to call. V gave up 0 bases and J gave up 4 bases, with 4 bases separating them. The CDR3 totals 12 residues. CDR1 and CDR2 from the germline V gene are SGDLS and YYNGEE. The CDR3 DNA, read in part, is TGTGCCAGCAGCGTAGCTCCCTATGGC. Its translation: CASSVAPYG. The CDR3, in full, reads CASSVAPYGYTF. Together with reference TRBV9 and TRBJ1-2, the CDR3 gives the full variable domain: DSGVTQTPKHLITATGQRVTLRCSPRSGDLSVYWYQQSLDQGLQFLIQYYNGEERAKGNILERFSAQQFPDLHSELNLSSLELGDSALYFCASSVAPYGYTFGSGTRLTVV.

Concerning this clone: The read falls 3 residues short of the CDR3 end, and the missing part is taken from the germline J gene. The chain joins TRBV2 to TRBJ2-5; 7 bases match TRBD2. This CDR3 spans 17 amino acids. Germline loops: CDR1 SNHLY, CDR2 FYNNEI. Trimming at V came to 0 bases and at J to 3 bases, leaving 10 bases not matched to a gene. Partial CDR3 DNA: TGTGCCAGCAGTGAAGCGGGTGGCCGCGGGGGTAAAGAGACC. Its protein is CASSEAGGRGGKET. The whole CDR3 sequence reads CASSEAGGRGGKETQYF.